Listed below are T cell receptor beta chains from one sample, sequenced in a study of blood T cell repertoires in COVID-19. The method was immunoSEQ multiplex PCR; TCRdb's version includes in-frame clones alone and lacks a portion of them. This table has 120,000 to 150,000 clones, 65% to 85% appearing once. Sequencing was done on a sample of peripheral blood. The receptors were gathered from a man aged 60-69 years with active or convalescent COVID-19. CDR3s include the opening cysteine and the closing phenylalanine or tryptophan. Fields, in order: clone size, D gene, J gene, V gene, CDR3 DNA, CDR3 protein. A D gene is named only where the DNA matches it firmly. For some rows the clone size is stated as once, few or many, or as a class when expanded; others skip it.

clone_size: .; d_call: .; j_call: TRBJ2-2; v_call: TRBV19; cdr3_nt: TGTGCCAGTAGTAAGGTCCGACTCAGAGATAACACCGGGGAGCTGTTTTTT; cdr3_aa: CASSKVRLRDNTGELFF
clone_size: .; d_call: TRBD2; j_call: TRBJ2-7; v_call: TRBV7-2; cdr3_nt: TGTGCCAGCAGCTTAAGGTCCACCAGCGGGGCTTTCTACGAGCAGTACTTC; cdr3_aa: CASSLRSTSGAFYEQYF
clone_size: .; d_call: .; j_call: TRBJ1-4; v_call: TRBV28; cdr3_nt: TGTGCCAGCAGTTTATCGGGGGGTATGGGGACTAATGAAAAACTGTTTTTT; cdr3_aa: CASSLSGGMGTNEKLFF
clone_size: .; d_call: .; j_call: TRBJ2-7; v_call: TRBV19; cdr3_nt: TGTGCCAGTAGTCTAGGGGGCCGGGGGGGCCACGAGCAGTACTTC; cdr3_aa: CASSLGGRGGHEQYF
clone_size: .; d_call: .; j_call: TRBJ2-2; v_call: TRBV18; cdr3_nt: TGTGCCAGCTCACCAGTAACCCTGGCGGGCACCGGGGAGCTGTTTTTT; cdr3_aa: CASSPVTLAGTGELFF
clone_size: .; d_call: TRBD1; j_call: TRBJ1-1; v_call: TRBV18; cdr3_nt: TGTGCCAGCTCACCACAAAACAGGGGGCAGACTGAAGCTTTCTTT; cdr3_aa: CASSPQNRGQTEAFF
clone_size: .; d_call: TRBD1; j_call: TRBJ2-7; v_call: TRBV11-3; cdr3_nt: TGTGCCAGCAGCGACAGGGGGCGGGTGACGGCCTACGAGCAGTACTTC; cdr3_aa: CASSDRGRVTAYEQYF
clone_size: .; d_call: .; j_call: TRBJ1-6; v_call: TRBV13; cdr3_nt: TGTGCCAGCAGCTGGGGCGGCCGGACACCCCTCCACTTT; cdr3_aa: CASSWGGRTPLHF
clone_size: .; d_call: TRBD2; j_call: TRBJ2-1; v_call: TRBV7-2; cdr3_nt: TGTGCCAGCAGCCCCGATAGCGGGAATGATGAGCAGTTCTTC; cdr3_aa: CASSPDSGNDEQFF
clone_size: .; d_call: TRBD2; j_call: TRBJ2-2; v_call: TRBV28; cdr3_nt: TGTGCTAGCGGGAGGGGGAACACCGGGGAGCTGTTTTTT; cdr3_aa: CASGRGNTGELFF
clone_size: .; d_call: TRBD1; j_call: TRBJ1-6; v_call: TRBV3-1/TRBV3-2; cdr3_nt: TGTGCCAGCAGCCGTCGGGACAGTTCCCTCCACTTT; cdr3_aa: CASSRRDSSLHF
clone_size: .; d_call: TRBD1; j_call: TRBJ1-2; v_call: TRBV25-1; cdr3_nt: TGTGCCGCAGCGACAGGGGGCTATGGCTACACCTTC; cdr3_aa: CAAATGGYGYTF
clone_size: few; d_call: TRBD1; j_call: TRBJ1-6; v_call: TRBV19; cdr3_nt: TGTGCCAGCCTCCAGAGTGGGACAGCGAGTTCACCCCTCCACTTT; cdr3_aa: CASLQSGTASSPLHF
clone_size: .; d_call: .; j_call: TRBJ2-1; v_call: TRBV2; cdr3_nt: TGTGCCAGCAGTCTAAATGAGCAGTTCTTC; cdr3_aa: CASSLNEQFF
clone_size: few; d_call: TRBD2; j_call: TRBJ2-3; v_call: TRBV7-9; cdr3_nt: TGTGCCAGCAGCTTAGCCCTAGGAGCGGGAGGAACAGATACGCAGTATTTT; cdr3_aa: CASSLALGAGGTDTQYF
clone_size: .; d_call: .; j_call: TRBJ1-2; v_call: TRBV24-1; cdr3_nt: TGTGCCACCAGTGATTCAGGATATCGCGGCTACACCTTC; cdr3_aa: CATSDSGYRGYTF
clone_size: few; d_call: .; j_call: TRBJ2-3; v_call: TRBV4-3; cdr3_nt: TGCGCCAGCAGCCGGCGAACCAACAGGGCCCCAGATACGCAGTATTTT; cdr3_aa: CASSRRTNRAPDTQYF
clone_size: .; d_call: TRBD2; j_call: TRBJ2-7; v_call: TRBV28; cdr3_nt: TGTGCCAGCAGTTTCCTCAGGGGACTAGCGGGCTCCGAGCAGTACTTC; cdr3_aa: CASSFLRGLAGSEQYF
clone_size: .; d_call: TRBD1; j_call: TRBJ1-2; v_call: TRBV6-2/TRBV6-3; cdr3_nt: TGTGCCAGCAGTTACTCCCGGGACAGGTTTAACTATGGCTACACCTTC; cdr3_aa: CASSYSRDRFNYGYTF
clone_size: .; d_call: .; j_call: TRBJ1-1; v_call: TRBV4-3; cdr3_nt: TGCGCCAGCAGCCAAGACAGGGGAGACACTGAAGCTTTCTTT; cdr3_aa: CASSQDRGDTEAFF
clone_size: .; d_call: .; j_call: TRBJ2-2; v_call: TRBV29-1; cdr3_nt: TGCAGCGGGCGGGACAGCTCGAACACCGGGGAGCTGTTTTTT; cdr3_aa: CSGRDSSNTGELFF
clone_size: .; d_call: TRBD2; j_call: TRBJ2-7; v_call: TRBV19; cdr3_nt: TGTGCCAGTAAGGAGCGGGAGACCTACGAGCAGTACTTC; cdr3_aa: CASKERETYEQYF
clone_size: few; d_call: TRBD1; j_call: TRBJ1-2; v_call: TRBV9; cdr3_nt: TGTGCCAGCAGCCAAGGGACAGGGTATGGCTACACCTTC; cdr3_aa: CASSQGTGYGYTF
clone_size: .; d_call: .; j_call: TRBJ1-5; v_call: TRBV30; cdr3_nt: TGTGCCTGGAGTACAGGGACTCAGCCCCAGCATTTT; cdr3_aa: CAWSTGTQPQHF
clone_size: many; d_call: TRBD2; j_call: TRBJ2-3; v_call: TRBV4-1; cdr3_nt: TGCGCCAGCAGCCAAGATGTTAAGGGGACTAGCGGGACCACAGATACGCAGTATTTT; cdr3_aa: CASSQDVKGTSGTTDTQYF
clone_size: .; d_call: TRBD2; j_call: TRBJ2-1; v_call: TRBV9; cdr3_nt: TGTGCCAGCAGCGTAGCATCGACTAGCGGGAGGCGGTACAATGAGCAGTTCTTC; cdr3_aa: CASSVASTSGRRYNEQFF
clone_size: .; d_call: .; j_call: TRBJ1-6; v_call: TRBV3-1/TRBV3-2; cdr3_nt: TGTGCCAGCAGCCACCGGGGAGGGCAGTCTAATTCACCCCTCCACTTT; cdr3_aa: CASSHRGGQSNSPLHF
clone_size: .; d_call: .; j_call: TRBJ1-4; v_call: TRBV7-9; cdr3_nt: TGTGCCAGCAGCCTTTGGGGACAAGGTCTGTTTTTT; cdr3_aa: CASSLWGQGLFF
clone_size: once; d_call: TRBD1; j_call: TRBJ2-7; v_call: TRBV18; cdr3_nt: TGTGCCAGCTCACCATCAAGACAGGGGTACGAGCAGTACTTC; cdr3_aa: CASSPSRQGYEQYF
clone_size: .; d_call: .; j_call: TRBJ1-1; v_call: TRBV2; cdr3_nt: TGTGCCAGCAAGGCGGGGGCCCCTGGGACCACTGAAGCTTTCTTT; cdr3_aa: CASKAGAPGTTEAFF
clone_size: .; d_call: .; j_call: TRBJ2-3; v_call: TRBV6-1; cdr3_nt: TGTGCCAGCAGTGATAGGGCAGGACACACAGATACGCAGTATTTT; cdr3_aa: CASSDRAGHTDTQYF
clone_size: .; d_call: TRBD1; j_call: TRBJ2-6; v_call: TRBV7-3; cdr3_nt: TGTGCCAGCAGCTCGGGACAGGGGACAGGGGCCAACGTCCTGACTTTC; cdr3_aa: CASSSGQGTGANVLTF
clone_size: .; d_call: TRBD2; j_call: TRBJ2-1; v_call: TRBV5-6; cdr3_nt: TGTGCCAGCAGCTCGGGACTAGCAAGTGAGCAGTTCTTC; cdr3_aa: CASSSGLASEQFF
clone_size: .; d_call: .; j_call: TRBJ2-2; v_call: TRBV19; cdr3_nt: TGTGCCAGTACCCAAAGGGGCGCTGGGAACACCGGGGAGCTGTTTTTT; cdr3_aa: CASTQRGAGNTGELFF
clone_size: .; d_call: .; j_call: TRBJ2-5; v_call: TRBV16; cdr3_nt: TGTGCCAGCAGCCAATCCTTGGGGGACATCTTAAAAGAGACCCAGTACTTC; cdr3_aa: CASSQSLGDILKETQYF
clone_size: .; d_call: .; j_call: TRBJ1-4; v_call: TRBV5-1; cdr3_nt: TGCGCCAGCAACGGCGGGGATACTAATGAAAAACTGTTTTTT; cdr3_aa: CASNGGDTNEKLFF
clone_size: .; d_call: .; j_call: TRBJ2-1; v_call: TRBV29-1; cdr3_nt: TGCAGCGGACAAAACAATGAGCAGTTCTTC; cdr3_aa: CSGQNNEQFF
clone_size: .; d_call: TRBD2; j_call: TRBJ2-1; v_call: TRBV28; cdr3_nt: TGTGCCAGCAGCCGAACTGGACTAGCGGGAGGTTCCTCCTACAATGAGCAGTTCTTC; cdr3_aa: CASSRTGLAGGSSYNEQFF
clone_size: .; d_call: .; j_call: TRBJ1-2; v_call: TRBV6-5; cdr3_nt: TGTGCCAGCAGTTCGGCTCGGGGGGATGGCTACACCTTC; cdr3_aa: CASSSARGDGYTF
clone_size: once; d_call: .; j_call: TRBJ2-1; v_call: TRBV11-2; cdr3_nt: TGTGCCAGCAGACGCCCAGGGTCGGCTAACAATGAGCAGTTCTTC; cdr3_aa: CASRRPGSANNEQFF
clone_size: once; d_call: .; j_call: TRBJ1-1; v_call: TRBV9; cdr3_nt: TGTGCCAGCAGCGTGGGGACTACACAGGGAACGGCTGAAGCTTTCTTT; cdr3_aa: CASSVGTTQGTAEAFF
clone_size: few; d_call: TRBD2; j_call: TRBJ2-1; v_call: TRBV23-1; cdr3_nt: TGCGCCAGCAATCCGGGACTAGCGGGCAATGAGCAGTTCTTC; cdr3_aa: CASNPGLAGNEQFF
clone_size: .; d_call: TRBD2; j_call: TRBJ2-3; v_call: TRBV7-2; cdr3_nt: TGTGCCAGCAGCCACGGGAGGGCTAGCGGGACGGATACGCAGTATTTT; cdr3_aa: CASSHGRASGTDTQYF
clone_size: .; d_call: .; j_call: TRBJ2-1; v_call: TRBV19; cdr3_nt: TGTGCCAGTAGTATAAATATGATCCTAGGGAGCGGAACTAACAATGAGCAGTTCTTC; cdr3_aa: CASSINMILGSGTNNEQFF